Listed here are 17 T cell receptor beta chains from one sample, sequenced in a study of regulatory T cells in long-lasting Graves disease. Researchers made TCR beta libraries by using iRepertoire HTBI primers and running Arm-PCR on CDR3 regions. Each CDR3 protein gets one entry after TCRdb re-called the multiplex PCR reads with MiXCR. The data show 350,000 to 400,000 distinct CDR3 sequences, about a sixth seen once. Time point in this sample: newly diagnosed GD, antithyroid drugs for less than 3 months. PBMC-derived RNA was used for the TCR library. This sample also belongs to another study, concerning T cells in Graves' hyperthyroidism and ophthalmopathy.

The starting material was peripheral blood mononuclear cells (PBMCs), obtained at new diagnosis, from a patient treated with antithyroid drugs. The receptor source for this set is a woman aged 18-30 years with Graves disease.

This clonotype was recorded many times. The chain recombines TRBV9 with TRBJ2-7; tentatively, D is TRBD1 (5 bases). Germline V gene data show CDR1 as SGDLS and CDR2 as YYNGEE. CDR3 length equals 14 residues. The V gene lost 0 bases and the J gene lost 7 bases, with 14 bases spanning the gap. CDR3: CASSVVGTGGEQYF. The DNA for the CDR3 is TGTGCCAGCAGCGTAGTCGGAACAGGTGGGGAGCAGTACTTC.

This clonotype was picked up many times. The V and J genes are TRBV18 and TRBJ1-1, with D tentatively TRBD1 (5 bases). This CDR3 has 11 residues. V gave up 3 bases and J gave up 9 bases, with 8 bases separating them. Germline V gene lookup returns CDR1 KGHSH and CDR2 LQKENI. In nucleotides, the CDR3 is TGTGCCAGCTCACCGGGGCGCAAAGCTTTCTTT. Translation gives CASSPGRKAFF.

This clonotype was counted many times. The chain recombines TRBV10-3 with TRBJ2-3; 9 bases are shared with TRBD1. The CDR3 consists of 14 residues. The V gene end was trimmed by 4 bases and the J gene end by 6 bases; junction bases not matched to a gene: 5. In germline, CDR1 is ENHRY, CDR2 SYGVKD. Here the CDR3 reads CAISGTGGRDTQYF. CDR3 coding DNA: TGTGCCATCAGTGGTACAGGGGGCCGCGATACGCAGTATTTT.

This clonotype has a handful of counts. The rearrangement links TRBV5-1 to TRBJ2-5; 9 nucleotides line up with TRBD2. The CDR3 totals 18 residues. Germline loops: CDR1 SGHRS, CDR2 YFSETQ. V shed 0 bases and J 1 base; nucleotides not matched to a gene: 10. CDR3 loop: CASSLGGGTSNFQETQYF. As DNA, the CDR3 is TGCGCCAGCAGCTTGGGGGGCGGGACTAGCAACTTCCAAGAGACCCAGTACTTC.

This clonotype appeared many times. The V gene is TRBV5-1, the J gene TRBJ1-1; 7 bases are a match to TRBD1. The CDR3 spans 14 residues. CDR1 and CDR2 (germline): SGHRS, YFSETQ. V trimming: 5 bases; J trimming: 2 bases; junction bases outside the gene matches: 6. CDR3 nucleotide sequence: TGCGCCAGCAGACGACAGGGAAGAAACACTGAAGCTTTCTTT. This gives the protein CASRRQGRNTEAFF.

This clonotype has more than one count but fewer than ten. An end of the junction differs from the germline gene, which may be a read error. This sequence joins TRBV20-1 and TRBJ2-5; D gene uncertain. Germline V gives CDR1 DFQATT, CDR2 SNEGSKA (reference sequence). CDR3 size: 13 residues. The CDR3 bases are TGCAGTGCTAGTTTGGGCTCGCAAGAGGCCCAGTACTTC. It translates to CSASLGSQEAQYF.

This clonotype turned up a few times. The chain joins TRBV20-1 to TRBJ2-5; D gene unclear. The CDR3 length is 14 residues. Germline V gene data show CDR1 as DFQATT and CDR2 as SNEGSKA (reference sequence). Trimming left V 3 bases short and J 1 base short, with 12 bases between. Here the CDR3 reads CSASLREPQETQYF. CDR3 nucleotide sequence: TGCAGTGCTAGCCTAAGAGAACCCCAAGAGACCCAGTACTTC.

This clonotype appeared many times. V and J are TRBV3-1 and TRBJ2-3, with 12 bases aligning to TRBD2. The CDR3 has 18 amino acids. The germline V gene encodes CDR1 LGHDT and CDR2 YNNKEL (reference sequence). The J segment lost 1 base and the V segment lost 5 bases, leaving 10 bases of the junction unmatched. CDR3 loop: CASSWGLAGLAGTDTQYF. DNA for the CDR3: TGTGCCAGCAGCTGGGGACTAGCGGGCCTAGCTGGCACAGATACGCAGTATTTT.

The chain joins TRBV6-2 or TRBV6-3 to TRBJ2-2; D is unresolved. The CDR3 has 16 residues. The germline V gene encodes CDR1 MNHEY and CDR2 SVGEGT. V was pared by 2 bases and J by 2 bases, with 12 bases between. CDR3: CASSYPPGSNTGELFF. In nucleotides, the CDR3 is TGTGCCAGCAGTTACCCCCCGGGCAGCAACACCGGGGAGCTGTTTTTT.

The chain links TRBV10-1 to TRBJ1-5; possibly TRBD1 for D (5 bases). In germline, CDR1 is WNHNN, CDR2 SYGVQD (reference sequence). Trimming removed 6 bases from V and 4 bases from J, with 10 bases in between. The CDR3 loop spans 13 amino acids. CDR3 nucleotides: TGCGCCAGCAGCGGAGAGGGGAATCAGCCCCAGCATTTT. Its translation: CASSGEGNQPQHF.

This clonotype occurred many times. The CDR3 region is CASSLVPGSDTQYF. Written as DNA, the CDR3 is TGCGCCAGCAGCTTGGTTCCGGGCTCAGATACGCAGTATTTT. The chain has TRBV5-1 and TRBJ2-3; no firm D call. V gave up 0 bases and J gave up 4 bases, with 9 bases separating them. Germline lookup yields CDR1 SGHRS and CDR2 YFSETQ. This CDR3 is built from 14 residues.

This sequence joins TRBV6-1 and TRBJ1-2; 8 bases are shared with TRBD1. This CDR3 spans 14 amino acids. In germline, CDR1 is MNHNS, CDR2 SASEGT. Trimming took 7 bases from V and 8 from J; bases not matched to a gene: 12. The CDR3 coding sequence is TGTGCCAGCACAATCAGGGGGCGGCTAAGAGGCTACACCTTC. Its protein product is CASTIRGRLRGYTF.

This clonotype was seen ten or more times. The chain uses TRBV11-2 and TRBJ1-1, with D perhaps TRBD1 (5 bases). V lost 6 bases to trimming and J lost 4 bases, with 15 bases between them. Looked up from germline, CDR1 is SGHAT and CDR2 is FQNNGV. CDR3 size: 14 residues. The CDR3 reads CASSPMGGTTEAFF. The CDR3 DNA sequence: TGTGCCAGCAGTCCCATGGGGGGGACCACTGAAGCTTTCTTT.

This clonotype was detected only a few times. The V and J genes are TRBV4-2 and TRBJ1-2, with D hard to call. Deletions cut 4 bases from V and 7 bases from J, with 13 bases between. CDR1 and CDR2 from the germline V gene are LGHNA and YNFKEQ. The CDR3 covers 13 residues. In nucleotides, the CDR3 is TGTGCCAGCAGCCTCCCAGGAGGAGGTGGCTACACCTTC. It translates to CASSLPGGGGYTF.

This clonotype was observed many times. The chain recombines TRBV27 with TRBJ2-1, with 8 bases lining up with TRBD2. Per the germline V gene, CDR1 is MNHEY and CDR2 is SMNVEV (reference sequence). The V gene end was trimmed by 1 base and the J gene end by 4 bases; junction bases not matched to a gene: 3. The CDR3 loop spans 15 amino acids. The CDR3 loop reads CASSLYPSGYNEQFF. In DNA, the CDR3 is TGTGCCAGCAGTTTATATCCTAGCGGGTACAATGAGCAGTTCTTC.

This clonotype was observed at least ten times. This chain uses TRBV6-2 or TRBV6-3 with TRBJ2-1, with D maybe TRBD2 (5 bases). V was shortened by 5 bases and J by 2 bases, with 13 bases between the two germline ends. Germline-derived CDR1 and CDR2 are MNHEY and SVGEGT. CDR3 length: 15 residues. The CDR3 DNA sequence: TGTGCCAGCAGTGAAAAGGGAGAGGCCTACAATGAGCAGTTCTTC. It yields the protein CASSEKGEAYNEQFF.

This clonotype was seen repeatedly, ten times or more. In DNA, the CDR3 is TGTGCCAGCGGTGGGTCTACCGGAGAGACCCAGTACTTC. Its protein product is CASGGSTGETQYF. V gene TRBV6-1 combines with J gene TRBJ2-5, with unresolved D. Germline lookup yields CDR1 MNHNS and CDR2 SASEGT. The CDR3 has 13 residues. V lost 8 bases to trimming and J lost 4 bases, with 14 bases between them.